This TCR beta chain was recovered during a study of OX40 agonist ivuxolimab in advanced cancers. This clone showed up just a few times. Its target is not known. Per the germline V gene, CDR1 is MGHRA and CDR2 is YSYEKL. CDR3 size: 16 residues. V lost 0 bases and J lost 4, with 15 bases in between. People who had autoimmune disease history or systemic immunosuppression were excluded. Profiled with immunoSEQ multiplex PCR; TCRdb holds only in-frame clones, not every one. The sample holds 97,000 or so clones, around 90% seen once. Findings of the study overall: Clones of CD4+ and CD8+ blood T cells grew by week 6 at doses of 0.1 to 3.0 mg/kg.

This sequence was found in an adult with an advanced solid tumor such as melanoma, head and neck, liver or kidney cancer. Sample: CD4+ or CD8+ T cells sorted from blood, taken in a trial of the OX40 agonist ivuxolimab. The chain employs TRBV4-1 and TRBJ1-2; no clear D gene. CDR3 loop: CASSQDGNSVAYGYTF. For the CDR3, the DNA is TGCGCCAGCAGCCAAGACGGGAACTCGGTTGCCTATGGCTACACCTTC.